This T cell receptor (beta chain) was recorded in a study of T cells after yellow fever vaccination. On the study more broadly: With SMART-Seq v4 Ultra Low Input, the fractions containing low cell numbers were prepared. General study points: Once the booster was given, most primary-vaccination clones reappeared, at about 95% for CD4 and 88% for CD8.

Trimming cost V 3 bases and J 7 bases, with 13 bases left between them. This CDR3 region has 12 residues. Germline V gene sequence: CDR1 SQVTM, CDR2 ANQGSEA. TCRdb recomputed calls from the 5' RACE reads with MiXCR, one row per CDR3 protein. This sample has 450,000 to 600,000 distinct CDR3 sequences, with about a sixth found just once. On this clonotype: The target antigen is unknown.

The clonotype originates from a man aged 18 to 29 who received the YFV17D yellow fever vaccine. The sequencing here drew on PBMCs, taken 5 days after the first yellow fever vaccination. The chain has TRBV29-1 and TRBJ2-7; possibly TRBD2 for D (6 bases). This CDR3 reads CSVDQGGNEQYF. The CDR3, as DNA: TGCAGCGTTGATCAGGGCGGGAATGAGCAGTACTTC.